The 26 T cell receptor beta chains below come from one sample, sequenced in a study of T cell responses to AZD1222 COVID-19 vaccine. This table comes from immunoSEQ multiplex PCR, and its TCRdb copy is limited to in-frame clones, with some not included. The table has around 110,000 clones, roughly 93% seen once. Sample: peripheral blood, taken on day 0 of AZD1222 vaccination. The receptors were sampled from an adult in good health.

The chain has TRBV5-6 and TRBJ1-2; perhaps TRBD1 as D (5 bases). V lost 2 bases to trimming and J lost 3 bases, with 14 bases between them. Germline values: CDR1 SGHDT, CDR2 YYEEEE. The CDR3 consists of 15 residues. This chain's CDR3 is CASSLAPRAHYGYTF. The CDR3 region has the DNA TGTGCCAGCAGCTTAGCCCCCAGGGCTCACTATGGCTACACCTTC.

The chain couples TRBV5-8 to TRBJ1-5; D gene unclear. CDR1 is SGHTS and CDR2 is YDEGEE in the germline V gene. V was clipped by 3 bases and J by 7 bases, with 11 bases between them. The CDR3 sequence is 13 residues long. The CDR3 here is CASSYGLDQPQHF. The CDR3 DNA reads as TGTGCCAGCAGCTACGGACTCGACCAGCCCCAGCATTTT.

The V and J genes are TRBV2 and TRBJ2-7, with 8 bases lining up with TRBD1. The CDR3 has 14 residues. Germline-derived CDR1 and CDR2 are SNHLY and FYNNEI. V was pared by 7 bases and J by 0 bases, with 5 bases of the junction left unmatched. The CDR3 here is CASTLDRVSYEQYF. The CDR3 coding sequence is TGTGCCAGCACCCTGGACAGGGTCTCCTACGAGCAGTACTTC.

V is TRBV10-3 and J is TRBJ1-1, with D maybe TRBD1 (5 bases). The V gene's germline CDR1 is ENHRY and CDR2 SYGVKD. The CDR3 extends over 13 amino acids. Trimming took off 0 bases at V and 6 bases at J, with 8 bases between the two ends. The CDR3 loop reads CAISESLRAEAFF. CDR3 nucleotides: TGTGCCATCAGTGAGTCTCTCAGGGCTGAAGCTTTCTTT.

This clone has a single count. This chain connects TRBV19 to TRBJ1-1; the D is unclear. Germline CDR1 reads LNHDA; CDR2 reads SQIVND (reference sequence). This CDR3 is 17 amino acids long. V was clipped by 1 base and J by 0 bases, with 15 bases between them. The CDR3 sequence: CASSIVPGQAMNTEAFF. The CDR3, as DNA: TGTGCCAGTAGTATAGTCCCCGGGCAGGCCATGAACACTGAAGCTTTCTTT.

About this clone itself: A read error may account for a junction end that differs from germline. The chain carries TRBV18 and TRBJ1-1; 7 nucleotides line up with TRBD1. Per germline, CDR1 KGHSH and CDR2 LQKENI. This CDR3 has 14 residues. The CDR3 nucleotides read TGTGCCAGCTCTCCACAGGGGATGAACACTGAAGCTTTCTTT. Its protein product is CASSPQGMNTEAFF.

The chain carries TRBV18 and TRBJ1-2, with unresolved D. The CDR3 has 13 residues. The V gene lost 6 bases and the J gene lost 4 bases, with 12 bases spanning the gap. Germline CDR1 KGHSH, CDR2 LQKENI. The CDR3 coding sequence is TGTGCCAGCTCTCATCGAGACGGCTATGGCTACACCTTC. Translation: CASSHRDGYGYTF.

The J gene is TRBJ1-2, the V gene TRBV19; 7 nucleotides agree with TRBD1. Germline-derived CDR1 and CDR2 are LNHDA and SQIVND (reference sequence). The ends lost 6 bases at V and 3 bases at J; junction bases unmatched: 13. The CDR3 runs 16 residues. The CDR3 here is CASSPRDSLSYYGYTF. CDR3 DNA: TGTGCCAGTAGCCCCCGGGACAGCTTATCGTACTATGGCTACACCTTC.

The chain recombines TRBV10-1 with TRBJ1-6; D is unclear. The CDR3 length is 14 residues. Trimming shortened V by 3 bases and J by 7 bases, and 10 bases separated the two germline ends. Germline values: CDR1 WNHNN, CDR2 SYGVQD (reference sequence). CDR3 in DNA: TGCGCCAGCAGTGAAGGCCAGCCGAATTCACCCCTCCACTTT. This sequence encodes CASSEGQPNSPLHF.

The chain uses TRBV6-5 and TRBJ2-3; D is possibly TRBD2 (6 bases). Germline V gene sequence: CDR1 MNHEY, CDR2 SVGAGI. V lost 6 bases, J lost 6 bases, and 16 bases lay in between. The CDR3 runs 14 residues. The CDR3 region is CASSRSGVEDTQYF. The CDR3, as DNA: TGTGCCAGCAGCAGATCGGGGGTGGAGGATACGCAGTATTTT.

The CDR3: CASTATSGRATEQFF. The CDR3, as DNA: TGTGCCAGTACCGCGACTAGCGGGAGGGCAACTGAGCAGTTCTTC. The chain has TRBV19 and TRBJ2-1; 14 nucleotides align to TRBD2. The CDR3 is 15 amino acids. V shed 7 bases, J shed 9 bases, and the junction held 8 bases outside the gene matches. The germline V gene encodes CDR1 LNHDA and CDR2 SQIVND (reference sequence).

V usage is TRBV10-3 and J usage is TRBJ1-1, with 10 bases matching TRBD1. Per germline, CDR1 ENHRY and CDR2 SYGVKD. The CDR3 loop spans 13 amino acids. J gave up 2 bases and V 10 bases, and 4 bases lay outside the gene matches. In DNA, the CDR3 is TGTGCCACGACAGGGGGCCTTAACACTGAAGCTTTCTTT. Translated: CATTGGLNTEAFF.

This chain joins TRBV6-2 or TRBV6-3 and TRBJ2-7; D possibly uses TRBD1 or TRBD2 (5 bases each). Per germline, CDR1 MNHEY and CDR2 SVGEGT. V was cut by 4 bases and J by 0 bases, with 16 bases left in between. There are 16 residues in the CDR3. This CDR3 reads CASSSRPGTSSYEQYV. The CDR3 nucleotides read TGTGCCAGCAGTTCCCGACCCGGGACCAGCTCCTACGAGCAGTACGTC.

The gene calls are TRBV30 and TRBJ2-3; 7 bases map to TRBD2. Losses at the gene ends were 1 base for V and 3 bases for J; bases not matched to a gene: 4. This CDR3 comprises 14 residues. The V gene's germline CDR1 is GTSNPN and CDR2 SVGIG (reference sequence). CDR3 DNA sequence: TGTGCCTGGAGTGCGTGGGGGGGAACAGATACGCAGTATTTT. Its protein is CAWSAWGGTDTQYF.

DNA for the CDR3: TGCGCCAGCAGGGAACCCTCCGTCAATGAGCAGTTCTTC. Its translation is CASREPSVNEQFF. This chain links TRBV5-1 with TRBJ2-1; no clear D. This CDR3 has 13 amino acids. V was trimmed by 5 bases and J by 6 bases, leaving 12 bases between them. CDR1 SGHRS and CDR2 YFSETQ come from the germline V gene.

The rearrangement uses TRBV5-1 and TRBJ1-6; D gene ambiguous. CDR3 length: 17 amino acids. V was shortened by 0 bases and J by 5 bases, with 15 bases between the two germline ends. Germline CDR1 reads SGHRS; CDR2 reads YFSETQ. The CDR3 loop is CASSLGGGHGNNSPLHF. The DNA for the CDR3 is TGCGCCAGCAGCTTGGGAGGAGGGCACGGGAATAATTCACCCCTCCACTTT.

Note on this clone: This CDR3 fails to terminate in the conserved phenylalanine or tryptophan, so it likely reflects a read error. Because the CDR3's place on the DNA is in doubt, the DNA is left out and the CDR3 is given as listed by TCRdb. CDR3 residues: CASSIWTGV. V and J are TRBV7-3 and TRBJ1-6; TRBD1 was called by the table and not checked on the DNA. The CDR3 length equals 9 residues, ends included. In germline, CDR1 is SGHTA, CDR2 FQGTGA.

J is TRBJ1-6 and V is TRBV19; no clear D. This CDR3 region has 14 residues. Trimming left V 7 bases short and J 9 bases short, with 16 bases between. CDR1 LNHDA and CDR2 SQIVND come from the germline V gene (reference sequence). CDR3 sequence reads: CASTLGPAGSPLHF. In nucleotides, the CDR3 is TGTGCCAGTACCCTGGGCCCTGCGGGTTCACCCCTCCACTTT.

The chain uses TRBV3-1 (or the pseudogene TRBV3-2) and TRBJ2-5; possibly TRBD2 for D (5 bases). V gave up 4 bases and J gave up 2 bases, with 11 bases separating them. The CDR3 contains 14 residues. Germline V lookup: CDR1 LGHDT, CDR2 YNNKEL (reference sequence). CDR3 amino acids: CASSPSGLQETQYF. DNA for the CDR3: TGTGCCAGCAGCCCCTCTGGACTTCAAGAGACCCAGTACTTC.

This clone was picked up one time. The chain carries TRBV10-3 and TRBJ1-3, with D perhaps TRBD1 (6 bases). Trimming shortened V by 10 bases and J by 3 bases, and 19 bases separated the two germline ends. This CDR3 has 15 amino acids. Germline values: CDR1 ENHRY, CDR2 SYGVKD. CDR3 sequence: CATKLGGASGNTIYF. The DNA of the CDR3 is TGTGCCACCAAACTCGGGGGGGCAAGTGGAAACACCATATATTTT.

The chain combines TRBV19 with TRBJ1-2, with TRBD1 as a possible D gene (5 bases). Germline-derived CDR1 and CDR2 are LNHDA and SQIVND (reference sequence). This CDR3 contains 17 residues. V was shortened by 7 bases and J by 7 bases, with 28 bases between the two germline ends. CDR3 sequence: CASTAQPGPGSWAGYTF. CDR3 nucleotide sequence: TGTGCCAGTACCGCTCAACCGGGACCGGGGAGTTGGGCTGGCTACACCTTC.

The chain links TRBV19 to TRBJ2-2, with D perhaps matching TRBD1 (6 bases). The CDR3 length is 15 residues. Trimming took off 5 bases at V and 2 bases at J, with 12 bases between the two ends. The germline CDR1 and CDR2 sequences are LNHDA and SQIVND (reference sequence). CDR3 in DNA: TGTGCCAGTAGTCCCCAGGGGTTAAACACCGGGGAGCTGTTTTTT. Protein: CASSPQGLNTGELFF.

This chain joins TRBV29-1 and TRBJ2-1; 9 bases fit TRBD1. Unmatched junction bases numbered 5, after V lost 6 bases and J lost 2 bases. Germline CDR1 SQVTM, CDR2 ANQGSEA. This CDR3 is 14 amino acids long. The CDR3 protein is CSVSGTGTYNEQFF. The CDR3 nucleotides read TGCAGCGTCTCCGGGACAGGGACCTACAATGAGCAGTTCTTC.

The rearrangement links TRBV9 to TRBJ2-1; tentative D call: TRBD2 (5 bases). Germline CDR1 is SGDLS and CDR2 is YYNGEE. The length of the CDR3 is 14 residues. The V end lost 0 bases, the J end lost 7 bases, and 11 bases lay between the germline ends. DNA of the CDR3: TGTGCCAGCAGCGTAGCGCTGGAGCGGAATGAGCAGTTCTTC. Translating gives CASSVALERNEQFF.

V is TRBV24-1 and J is TRBJ2-7, with TRBD1 matching 7 bases. The CDR3 is 18 residues long. CDR1 KGHDR and CDR2 SFDVKD come from the germline V gene. Trimming took 4 bases from V and 4 from J; bases not matched to a gene: 18. The CDR3 nucleotides read TGTGCCACCAGTGAGCCTACGACAGGGACCGGGTCATGGTACGAGCAGTACGTC. This encodes CATSEPTTGTGSWYEQYV.

The chain employs TRBV6-5 and TRBJ1-2, with D maybe TRBD1 (5 bases). The CDR3 totals 13 residues. Looked up from germline, CDR1 is MNHEY and CDR2 is SVGAGI. Trimming removed 2 bases from V and 3 bases from J, with 7 bases in between. The CDR3 protein is CASSYTRDYGYTF. The CDR3 DNA follows: TGTGCCAGCAGTTACACCAGGGACTATGGCTACACCTTC.